Included here is one T cell receptor (beta chain) sequence, with context. Antigen specificity is unknown. These data are taken from a study of identical twins. This CDR3 is 21 amino acids long. Germline values: CDR1 MDHEN, CDR2 SYDVKM. Trimming took 4 bases from V and 3 from J; bases not matched to a gene: 23. Findings and caveats of the study: Analyses of zero insertions could, in part, be confounded by invariant MAIT and iNKT cells. Abundant beta clonotypes from cord blood had fewer insertions, unlike memory repertoires, which showed none.

TCRdb analysed the 5' RACE reads with MiXCR anew, one entry per CDR3 protein. The table includes 400,000 to 500,000 distinct CDR3 sequences, around 18% detected once. The V call is TRBV28, the J call TRBJ2-1; 8 positions match TRBD2. This TCR was recovered from a man aged 45-60 years in good health. Sample: naive T cells sorted from blood. The CDR3 DNA sequence: TGTGCCAGCAGTTCCGACCTTTACGGGCGGTCAGCGGGAGCCATCTACAATGAGCAGTTCTTC. It encodes CASSSDLYGRSAGAIYNEQFF.